This T cell receptor beta chain was sequenced in a study of response to subunit inactivated influenza vaccine. Findings and limits, study-wide: Seasonal influenza vaccination, on each occasion, was suggested by the authors to recruit few new T cells.

TCRdb re-derived calls from the RT-PCR reads in MiXCR, one entry per CDR3 protein. Among a few hundred thousand distinct CDR3 sequences listed, around 13% were seen once. This clonotype has a count of ten or more. The antigen is not known. CDR3 size: 17 residues. V gave up 3 bases and J gave up 4 bases, with 18 bases separating them. Per the germline V gene, CDR1 is SGHTA and CDR2 is FQGNSA. The chain recombines TRBV7-2 with TRBJ2-2; tentatively, D is TRBD2 (5 bases). Material: PBMCs from blood, obtained 12 days after vaccination. The clonotype comes from a man aged 50 to 59 who received an inactivated influenza vaccine. The CDR3 nucleotides are TGTGCCAGCAGCTTTGGAAACGGCGTAGCGTCCACCGGGGAGCTGTTTTTT. This encodes CASSFGNGVASTGELFF.